Following are 23 T cell receptor beta chains from one sample sequenced in a study of healthy donors' naive CD4 and CD8 T cells. A linear amplification protocol produced the TCR libraries from about 510 ng of total RNA. Via MiXCR, TCRdb re-called the reads, giving one row per CDR3 protein. This table holds about 180,000 distinct CDR3 sequences, about 70% found once. The sequenced material came from naive CD4+ and CD8+ T cells sorted from blood, pooled from several donors. These receptors were collected from a pool of human donors in good health; the sample pools cells from several healthy donors.

This chain links TRBV20-1 with TRBJ2-7; 13 bases agree with TRBD2. Germline V CDR1 and CDR2: DFQATT, SNEGSKA (reference sequence). With 4 bases clipped from V and 2 bases from J, the junction kept 5 bases outside the gene matches. The CDR3 is 15 residues long. As DNA, the CDR3 is TGCAGTGCTATGGGACTAGCGGGAAAGACCTACGAGCAGTACTTC. Amino acids: CSAMGLAGKTYEQYF.

J is TRBJ2-1 and V is TRBV29-1; D gene ambiguous. Germline CDR1 reads SQVTM; CDR2 reads ANQGSEA. The V and J ends lost 0 bases and 0 bases respectively, with 12 bases between them. The CDR3 spans 16 residues. CDR3: CSVEDDRESSYNEQFF. CDR3 DNA sequence: TGCAGCGTTGAAGATGATCGAGAGAGCTCCTACAATGAGCAGTTCTTC.

The table lists this clonotype with a few counts. The V and J genes are TRBV5-1 and TRBJ2-1; D not resolved. From germline, CDR1 is SGHRS and CDR2 YFSETQ. CDR3 length equals 12 residues. The V and J ends lost 0 bases and 7 bases respectively, with 5 bases between them. For the CDR3, the DNA is TGCGCCAGCAGCTTGGTGCGGAATGAGCAGTTCTTC. Amino acid sequence: CASSLVRNEQFF.

This chain links TRBV5-4 with TRBJ2-7; D perhaps matches TRBD1 (6 bases). CDR3 size: 15 residues. In germline, CDR1 is SGHNT, CDR2 YYREEE (reference sequence). The germline V and J ends were trimmed by 4 bases and 5 bases, with 19 bases remaining between them. The CDR3 bases are TGTGCCAGCAGCCTCGAACCAACAGGGTTTCACGAGCAGTACTTC. Translation: CASSLEPTGFHEQYF. The entire variable domain, with the rest obtained from reference TRBV5-4 and TRBJ2-7, is as follows: ETGVTQSPTHLIKTRGQQVTLRCSSQSGHNTVSWYQQALGQGPQFIFQYYREEENGRGNFPPRFSGLQFPNYSSELNVNALELDDSALYLCASSLEPTGFHEQYFGPGTRLTVT.

This rearrangement joins TRBV20-1 to TRBJ1-1; D may be TRBD1 (5 bases). V shed 5 bases and J shed 1 base, with 17 bases lying between them. The germline V gene has CDR1 DFQATT and CDR2 SNEGSKA (reference sequence). This CDR3 spans 15 amino acids. The CDR3 DNA follows: TGCAGTGCTGGCCTCCCTCAGAGGGGGAACACTGAAGCTTTCTTT. Protein: CSAGLPQRGNTEAFF.

This sequence joins TRBV27 and TRBJ1-6; perhaps TRBD1 as D (5 bases). Germline CDR1 MNHEY, CDR2 SMNVEV (reference sequence). The CDR3 runs 17 residues. V shed 5 bases and J shed 4 bases, with 18 bases lying between them. CDR3 amino acids: CASSPSPLRGYNSPLHF. CDR3 in DNA: TGTGCCAGCAGTCCGAGCCCCTTGAGGGGATATAATTCACCCCTCCACTTT.

The rearrangement uses TRBV29-1 and TRBJ2-7; no definite D call. CDR1 SQVTM and CDR2 ANQGSEA come from the germline V gene. This CDR3 region has 11 residues. The V and J ends lost 6 bases and 3 bases respectively, with 9 bases between them. CDR3 coding DNA: TGCAGCGTCCTCGACAACTACGAGCAGTACTTC. Translation: CSVLDNYEQYF.

The chain combines TRBV20-1 with TRBJ2-1; 7 bases align to TRBD2. From germline, CDR1 is DFQATT and CDR2 SNEGSKA (reference sequence). V was pared by 6 bases and J by 1 base, with 6 bases of the junction left unmatched. The CDR3 consists of 14 residues. CDR3 DNA sequence: TGCAGTGCCCTAAGCGGGGTATCCTACAATGAGCAGTTCTTC. Protein: CSALSGVSYNEQFF.

CDR3 sequence reads: CATSRVLGLSGDEQYF. As DNA, the CDR3 is TGTGCCACCAGCAGAGTCCTCGGGTTGAGCGGGGACGAGCAGTACTTC. The chain joins TRBV15 to TRBJ2-7; 7 bases agree with TRBD2. Germline assignment: CDR1 LNHNV and CDR2 YYDKDF (reference sequence). Trimming at V came to 1 base and at J to 5 bases, leaving 11 bases not matched to a gene. The CDR3 runs 16 residues.

The chain joins TRBV6-5 to TRBJ2-7; D is undetermined. This CDR3 has 14 amino acids. Per germline, CDR1 MNHEY and CDR2 SVGAGI. V lost 5 bases to trimming and J lost 4 bases, with 15 bases between them. CDR3 sequence reads: CASSHLHSTYEQYF. CDR3 DNA: TGTGCCAGCAGTCATTTGCATAGCACTTACGAGCAGTACTTC.

The rearrangement links TRBV18 to TRBJ2-7; no definite D call. V gave up 2 bases and J gave up 6 bases, with 11 bases separating them. The CDR3 is 13 residues long. Per germline, CDR1 KGHSH and CDR2 LQKENI. CDR3 bases: TGTGCCAGCTCACCATCCCGACATTTCGAGCAGTACTTC. It yields the protein CASSPSRHFEQYF.

About this clonotype itself: At one end, the junction sequence differs from germline, possibly due to a read error. The genes are TRBV29-1 and TRBJ2-1, with D possibly matching TRBD2 (6 bases). The CDR3 has 13 amino acids. CDR1 and CDR2 from the germline V gene are SQVTM and ANQGSEA. CDR3: CSLEDGRANEQFF. DNA of the CDR3: TGCAGCCTTGAAGACGGGAGAGCAAATGAGCAGTTCTTC.

This clonotype has more than one count but fewer than ten. The chain is built from TRBV15 and TRBJ1-1; TRBD1 matches 7 bases. The trim removed 4 bases at V and 0 bases at J, leaving 5 bases unmatched. The CDR3 is 15 residues long. Germline CDR1 LNHNV, CDR2 YYDKDF (reference sequence). CDR3 sequence (DNA): TGTGCCACCAGCACACCGGGACAGTTGAACACTGAAGCTTTCTTT. It translates to CATSTPGQLNTEAFF.

V is TRBV11-2 and J is TRBJ1-2, with D perhaps TRBD1 (5 bases). This CDR3 is 15 amino acids long. V was shortened by 1 base and J by 3 bases, with 12 bases between the two germline ends. Germline CDR1 SGHAT, CDR2 FQNNGV. This CDR3 is CASSLVSRAHYGYTF. CDR3 coding DNA: TGTGCCAGCAGCTTAGTCAGCAGGGCCCACTATGGCTACACCTTC. The variable domain in full, with the rest retrieved from reference TRBV11-2 and TRBJ1-2, is EAGVAQSPRYKIIEKRQSVAFWCNPISGHATLYWYQQILGQGPKLLIQFQNNGVVDDSQLPKDRFSAERLKGVDSTLKIQPAKLEDSAVYLCASSLVSRAHYGYTFGSGTRLTVV.

The V and J genes are TRBV30 and TRBJ2-7; D gene uncertain. Trimming left V 1 base short and J 0 bases short, with 10 bases between. Per germline, CDR1 GTSNPN and CDR2 SVGIG (reference sequence). The CDR3 sequence is 14 residues long. DNA of the CDR3: TGTGCCTGGAGTGAGGGAAGTTACTCCTACGAGCAGTACTTC. Translation gives CAWSEGSYSYEQYF.

The gene calls are TRBV30 and TRBJ1-1; TRBD1 is a possible D gene (5 bases). Germline CDR1 and CDR2: GTSNPN and SVGIG (reference sequence). This CDR3 spans 13 amino acids. V was trimmed by 5 bases and J by 5 bases, leaving 15 bases between them. CDR3 region: CAWGVAGGTEAFF. In nucleotides, the CDR3 is TGTGCCTGGGGAGTGGCTGGGGGTACTGAAGCTTTCTTT.

This clonotype was detected a few times. V usage is TRBV27 and J usage is TRBJ2-1; weak D call: TRBD2 (6 bases). V was trimmed by 2 bases and J by 5 bases, leaving 7 bases between them. This CDR3 has 13 residues. Germline V gene data show CDR1 as MNHEY and CDR2 as SMNVEV (reference sequence). The CDR3 reads CASSLAGHNEQFF. CDR3 in DNA: TGTGCCAGCAGTTTAGCGGGACACAATGAGCAGTTCTTC.

This chain joins TRBV29-1 and TRBJ1-1; D gene unclear. Per germline, CDR1 SQVTM and CDR2 ANQGSEA. Trimming pared 5 bases from V and 1 base from J, leaving 14 bases between. This CDR3 spans 14 amino acids. The CDR3 region is CSVIRHSGNTEAFF. CDR3 nucleotide sequence: TGCAGCGTTATCCGACACTCTGGGAACACTGAAGCTTTCTTT.

This chain links TRBV11-2 with TRBJ2-3; D is possibly TRBD2 (5 bases). CDR1 is SGHAT and CDR2 is FQNNGV in the germline V gene. The germline V and J ends were trimmed by 2 bases and 0 bases, with 9 bases remaining between them. This CDR3 region has 15 residues. For the CDR3, the DNA is TGTGCCAGCAGCTTACTAGCTAGAAGCACAGATACGCAGTATTTT. As protein: CASSLLARSTDTQYF.

J is TRBJ2-1 and V is TRBV7-8, with D possibly matching TRBD2 (5 bases). Per germline, CDR1 SGHVS and CDR2 FQNEAQ. CDR3 length: 15 amino acids. V was cut by 1 base and J by 0 bases, with 7 bases left in between. The CDR3 protein is CASSLGAGSYNEQFF. DNA for the CDR3: TGTGCCAGCAGCTTAGGTGCGGGCTCCTACAATGAGCAGTTCTTC.

The chain couples TRBV19 to TRBJ1-2, with 7 bases fitting TRBD1. Germline V CDR1 and CDR2: LNHDA, SQIVND (reference sequence). V gave up 5 bases and J gave up 4 bases; unmatched junction bases: 10. CDR3 length: 15 amino acids. The CDR3 loop is CASSPVSGTVYGYTF. DNA of the CDR3: TGTGCCAGTAGTCCCGTCTCCGGGACAGTCTATGGCTACACCTTC. Combining the CDR3 with reference TRBV19 and TRBJ1-2 gives the whole variable domain DGGITQSPKYLFRKEGQNVTLSCEQNLNHDAMYWYRQDPGQGLRLIYYSQIVNDFQKGDIAEGYSVSREKKESFPLTVTSAQKNPTAFYLCASSPVSGTVYGYTFGSGTRLTVV.

The genes are TRBV12-3 or TRBV12-4 and TRBJ2-7, with 7 bases matching TRBD2. The CDR3 has 15 residues. Trimming took 4 bases from V and 0 from J; bases not matched to a gene: 6. The CDR3 loop is CASSYRAGSSYEQYF. The CDR3 DNA sequence: TGTGCCAGCAGTTATCGAGCGGGGAGCTCCTACGAGCAGTACTTC.

V and J are TRBV10-3 and TRBJ1-1; 11 bases are a match to TRBD1. Per germline, CDR1 ENHRY and CDR2 SYGVKD. Trimming took 2 bases from V and 4 from J; bases not matched to a gene: 0. This CDR3 is 14 amino acids long. The CDR3 is CAISEGQGATEAFF. CDR3 DNA: TGTGCCATCAGTGAGGGACAGGGGGCCACTGAAGCTTTCTTT.